The clone carrying this T cell receptor (beta chain) was counted ten times or more. A single record per CDR3 protein comes from TCRdb applying MiXCR to the 5' RACE reads. Counted here are 200,000 or so distinct CDR3 sequences, about an eighth occurring once; the ten biggest clones make up approximately 11%. The data were obtained in a study of CD8 T cells in ankylosing spondylitis. The CDR3 extends over 14 amino acids. Germline V gene data show CDR1 as SGHAT and CDR2 as FQDESV (reference sequence). The ends lost 8 bases at V and 1 base at J; junction bases unmatched: 5. The sequenced sample was blood, either unsorted or a sorted T cell fraction (not recorded which). The TCR comes from a female donor with ankylosing spondylitis or in good health (not recorded which). V gene TRBV11-1 combines with J gene TRBJ2-7; 10 bases fit TRBD1. The chain's CDR3 is CASARDRGSYEQYF. Here the CDR3 DNA reads TGTGCCAGCGCGCGGGACAGGGGTTCCTACGAGCAGTACTTC.